This entry lists 25 T cell receptor beta chains sequenced from one sample in a study of blood T cell repertoires in COVID-19. Measured with immunoSEQ multiplex PCR; TCRdb has only the in-frame clones, and not every one. The sample carries nearly 250,000 clones, 86% recorded once. The material sequenced was peripheral blood. All receptors derive from a woman aged 60-75 years who had recovered from COVID-19.

This clone occurred once. This chain joins TRBV12-3 or TRBV12-4 and TRBJ2-7; a weak D match, TRBD1 (6 bases). The V and J ends lost 2 bases and 7 bases respectively, with 12 bases between them. This CDR3 region has 13 residues. CDR3 nucleotide sequence: TGTGCCAGCAGTTTACCGGGACACTGGGAGCAGTACTTC. Its translation is CASSLPGHWEQYF.

The chain uses TRBV20-1 and TRBJ2-3; 8 nucleotides line up with TRBD2. CDR1 is DFQATT, CDR2 SNEGSKA, per germline (reference sequence). The V and J ends lost 3 bases and 0 bases, in that order; junction bases with no gene match: 11. CDR3 length equals 17 residues. The CDR3 reads CSASYSGGLTSTDTQYF. The CDR3 DNA sequence: TGCAGTGCTAGTTACAGCGGGGGTCTGACTAGCACAGATACGCAGTATTTT.

V usage is TRBV9 and J usage is TRBJ2-1, with 11 bases aligning to TRBD1. Per germline, CDR1 SGDLS and CDR2 YYNGEE. The CDR3 runs to 21 residues. The V and J ends lost 0 bases and 6 bases, in that order; junction bases with no gene match: 20. The CDR3: CASSVALEGYPGQGVLNEQFF. Written as DNA, the CDR3 is TGTGCCAGCAGCGTAGCCCTAGAAGGCTATCCGGGACAGGGGGTACTCAATGAGCAGTTCTTC.

The J gene is TRBJ1-2, the V gene TRBV28; D remains unclear. Trimming pared 2 bases from V and 4 bases from J, leaving 8 bases between. This CDR3 is built from 13 residues. Germline values: CDR1 MDHEN, CDR2 SYDVKM. In DNA, the CDR3 is TGTGCCAGCAGTTTAGTCAGATCCTATGGCTACACCTTC. Protein product: CASSLVRSYGYTF.

The V and J genes are TRBV20-1 and TRBJ2-2, with a weak D call TRBD1 (6 bases). The ends were cut back, 6 bases at V and 9 bases at J, with 11 bases in the middle. Germline assignment: CDR1 DFQATT and CDR2 SNEGSKA (reference sequence). The CDR3 is made up of 11 amino acids. In DNA form, the CDR3 reads TGCAGTGCGCCTCAGGGGCGGGAGCTGTTTTTT. Residues: CSAPQGRELFF.

This clone was detected only a few times. The rearrangement links TRBV19 to TRBJ1-1; D gene ambiguous. V gave up 6 bases and J gave up 2 bases, with 16 bases separating them. The germline CDR1 and CDR2 sequences are LNHDA and SQIVND (reference sequence). The CDR3 loop spans 15 amino acids. CDR3 sequence (DNA): TGTGCCAGTAGCGCCCCGGGATTCGGCAACACTGAAGCTTTCTTT. Its translation is CASSAPGFGNTEAFF.

The chain uses TRBV9 and TRBJ1-2; D is perhaps TRBD1 (6 bases). CDR1 is SGDLS, CDR2 YYNGEE, per germline. The V and J ends lost 0 bases and 4 bases respectively, with 13 bases between them. This CDR3 has 15 amino acids. Here the CDR3 reads CASSVGNFRGYGYTF. DNA of the CDR3: TGTGCCAGCAGCGTAGGAAACTTCAGGGGCTATGGCTACACCTTC.

The J gene is TRBJ1-2, the V gene TRBV28; D is uncertain. V was shortened by 5 bases and J by 0 bases, with 13 bases between the two germline ends. This CDR3 is 15 amino acids long. Looked up from germline, CDR1 is MDHEN and CDR2 is SYDVKM. Here the CDR3 DNA reads TGTGCCAGCAGTCTGGTCGAGGTCTCTAACTATGGCTACACCTTC. As protein: CASSLVEVSNYGYTF.

This chain connects TRBV27 to TRBJ1-6; possibly TRBD1 for D (5 bases). V gave up 4 bases and J gave up 8 bases, with 18 bases separating them. This CDR3 is built from 16 residues. Germline CDR1 and CDR2: MNHEY and SMNVEV (reference sequence). This CDR3 is CASSSSHVRVHSPLHF. The CDR3 DNA reads as TGTGCCAGCAGTTCATCTCACGTCAGGGTACATTCACCCCTCCACTTT.

The gene calls are TRBV6-2 or TRBV6-3 and TRBJ2-1; D remains ambiguous. Germline V gene lookup returns CDR1 MNHEY and CDR2 SVGEGT. The CDR3 consists of 13 residues. Trimming removed 2 bases at V and 6 bases at J, with 8 bases between. In DNA form, the CDR3 reads TGTGCCAGCAGTTACGAGGATCCCAATGAGCAGTTCTTC. Translating gives CASSYEDPNEQFF.

This clone has a single count. V usage is TRBV7-2 and J usage is TRBJ1-4; D unclear. CDR3 length: 11 residues. CDR1 is SGHTA and CDR2 is FQGNSA in the germline V gene. The V end lost 3 bases, the J end lost 8 bases, and 4 bases lay between the germline ends. The CDR3 loop reads CASSFGEKLFF. CDR3 coding DNA: TGTGCCAGCAGCTTCGGGGAAAAACTGTTTTTT.

CDR3 sequence (DNA): TGTGCCACCAGTGATTTCCGTCAGGAGGCCTACGAGCAGTACTTC. Protein product: CATSDFRQEAYEQYF. The rearrangement links TRBV24-1 to TRBJ2-7; weak D call: TRBD2 (5 bases). The V gene lost 1 base and the J gene lost 2 bases, with 11 bases spanning the gap. Germline V gene sequence: CDR1 KGHDR, CDR2 SFDVKD. The CDR3 extends over 15 amino acids.

This clone was observed a single time. Other DNA sequences in this specimen translate into the identical CDR3. The rearrangement uses TRBV9 and TRBJ1-1; 7 bases agree with TRBD1. The CDR3 is 13 amino acids. The V gene's germline CDR1 is SGDLS and CDR2 YYNGEE. The trim removed 3 bases at V and 3 bases at J, leaving 2 bases unmatched. The CDR3 here is CASSATGYTEAFF. DNA of the CDR3: TGTGCCAGCAGCGCGACAGGGTACACTGAAGCTTTCTTT.

This sequence joins TRBV6-5 and TRBJ1-2; 7 bases agree with TRBD1. Germline V CDR1 and CDR2: MNHEY, SVGAGI. The CDR3 totals 14 residues. Germline trimming cut 2 bases from V and 3 bases from J; bases unmatched to any gene: 3. This CDR3 reads CASSYTGQDYGYTF. CDR3 bases: TGTGCCAGCAGTTACACCGGACAGGACTATGGCTACACCTTC.

The rearrangement links TRBV12-3 or TRBV12-4 to TRBJ2-3; possible D gene TRBD2, 6 bases. This CDR3 has 12 amino acids. The V and J ends lost 11 bases and 2 bases respectively, with 11 bases between them. CDR3 sequence (DNA): TGTGCCGGCCGACTAGACACAGATACGCAGTATTTT. Amino acids: CAGRLDTDTQYF.

This clone came up a few times. The chain uses TRBV6-5 and TRBJ1-1, with unresolved D. V was clipped by 8 bases and J by 2 bases, with 15 bases between them. The CDR3 extends over 14 amino acids. Germline V gene data show CDR1 as MNHEY and CDR2 as SVGAGI. The CDR3, as DNA: TGTGCCAGCGCAAGCGGCAGACCTAACACTGAAGCTTTCTTT. Amino acids: CASASGRPNTEAFF.

The rearrangement uses TRBV7-2 and TRBJ1-3, with D perhaps TRBD1 (5 bases). Germline-derived CDR1 and CDR2 are SGHTA and FQGNSA. The CDR3 has 17 residues. V was shortened by 0 bases and J by 2 bases, with 14 bases between the two germline ends. The CDR3 spells CASSLAMLGVAGNTIYF. The CDR3 bases are TGTGCCAGCAGCTTAGCAATGTTAGGGGTTGCTGGAAACACCATATATTTT.

This chain joins TRBV19 and TRBJ1-4; the D gene is possibly TRBD1 (6 bases). Trimming stripped 0 bases from V and 8 bases from J, with 10 bases between. Germline V gene data show CDR1 as LNHDA and CDR2 as SQIVND (reference sequence). CDR3 size: 14 residues. The CDR3: CASSIETGPEKLFF. The CDR3 nucleotides are TGTGCCAGTAGTATAGAGACAGGACCCGAAAAACTGTTTTTT.

This clone was counted a single time. This rearrangement joins TRBV6-5 to TRBJ2-7, with D perhaps matching TRBD1 (6 bases). Looked up from germline, CDR1 is MNHEY and CDR2 is SVGAGI. The germline V and J ends were trimmed by 0 bases and 2 bases, with 11 bases remaining between them. The CDR3 totals 15 residues. In DNA form, the CDR3 reads TGTGCCAGCAGTTACTCGAACAGGGTGCCCTACGAGCAGTACTTC. Protein sequence: CASSYSNRVPYEQYF.

The genes are TRBV5-1 and TRBJ2-7; 11 nucleotides agree with TRBD1. The CDR3 extends over 16 amino acids. Germline CDR1 SGHRS, CDR2 YFSETQ. The V segment lost 0 bases and the J segment 5 bases; nucleotides outside the gene matches: 7. The DNA for the CDR3 is TGCGCCAGCAGCTTGGCCCCAGGACAGGGGGCTCACGAGCAGTACTTC. Translated: CASSLAPGQGAHEQYF.

V gene TRBV15 combines with J gene TRBJ2-7; TRBD2 aligns across 8 bases. V was clipped by 0 bases and J by 7 bases; unmatched bases: 5. CDR3 length: 14 amino acids. CDR1 is LNHNV, CDR2 YYDKDF, per germline (reference sequence). The CDR3 sequence is CATSREGTSREQYF. DNA for the CDR3: TGTGCCACCAGCAGAGAAGGGACTAGTCGTGAGCAGTACTTC.

V usage is TRBV3-1 (or the pseudogene TRBV3-2) and J usage is TRBJ2-3, with a tentative D call TRBD2 (5 bases). Germline CDR1 is LGHDT and CDR2 is YNNKEL (reference sequence). Deletions cut 0 bases from V and 1 base from J, with 8 bases between. The CDR3 has 15 residues. Here the CDR3 DNA reads TGTGCCAGCAGCCAAGAAACTAGAGGCACAGATACGCAGTATTTT. Its translation: CASSQETRGTDTQYF.

This clone was seen only a few times. The chain combines TRBV24-1 with TRBJ1-2, with D hard to call. The V and J ends lost 3 bases and 4 bases respectively, with 11 bases between them. The CDR3 consists of 14 residues. The germline gives CDR1 KGHDR, CDR2 SFDVKD. The CDR3 sequence: CATSDRGLSYGYTF. CDR3 sequence (DNA): TGTGCCACCAGTGATCGGGGATTGAGCTATGGCTACACCTTC.

The chain links TRBV28 to TRBJ2-7; 7 nucleotides align to TRBD1. From germline, CDR1 is MDHEN and CDR2 SYDVKM. The ends lost 5 bases at V and 3 bases at J; junction bases unmatched: 7. The CDR3 extends over 14 amino acids. Written as DNA, the CDR3 is TGTGCCAGCAGTATAACCGGGACAGACTACGAGCAGTACTTC. The encoded protein is CASSITGTDYEQYF.

The V and J genes are TRBV9 and TRBJ2-1, with 7 bases fitting TRBD2. The CDR3 length is 15 residues. The germline V gene encodes CDR1 SGDLS and CDR2 YYNGEE. V was clipped by 0 bases and J by 7 bases; unmatched bases: 7. CDR3 sequence reads: CASSVVEGGTNEQFF. The CDR3 DNA reads as TGTGCCAGCAGCGTAGTAGAGGGAGGGACGAATGAGCAGTTCTTC.